This TCR beta chain was observed in a study of blood T cell repertoires in COVID-19 (dated by TCRdb to about 2020). Regarding the study in general: Samples covering the acute and convalescent phases of COVID-19 were provided by collaborators in the United States, Italy and Spain. Where available, HLA class I and class II types were taken from metadata supplied by the sample provider and were not determined by assay-based typing. The repertoires were released in a freely available public database intended as a resource for research on the immune response to SARS-CoV-2. Samples were obtained from the ongoing ImmuneRACE study (first 160 participants) and from some 1,200 subjects provided by 6 global collaborators. Deeply sampled blood TCRbeta repertoires from subjects exposed to, actively infected with, or recovered from COVID-19 were included in the dataset. A de-identified subject ID, COVID-19 status, age in years and sex were almost always included in the sample metadata. The prospective study material was composed of cDNA or gDNA derived from T cells, B-cell-depleted T cells, or PBMCs. Broad study findings and their caveats: How much clinical and demographic metadata was included differed by source and by participant, and the metadata was provided uncurated.

From the germline V gene (reference sequence), CDR1 is DFQATT and CDR2 is SNEGSKA. Spanning cysteine to phenylalanine, the CDR3 consists of 10 amino acids. The CDR3 DNA has 30 bases and is translated from base 1. On this clone itself: Its antigen is currently not known. The record has no base qualities; no much larger clone is one base away.

One collaborating source in Seattle enrolled patients during active infection and followed them longitudinally through the course of disease. Each collaborating institution followed its own protocols to collect whole blood in K2EDTA tubes. For TCRbeta analysis, collaborator samples were shipped as frozen whole blood, as isolated PBMCs, or as DNA extracted from either sample type. TCRbeta CDR3 regions were amplified from genomic DNA using the immunoSEQ Assay, a bias-controlled multiplex PCR. The authors processed their data as follows. The number of nucleated cells in each sample was estimated from the amplification of reference gene primers within the assay. To quantify the absolute abundance of each unique TCRbeta CDR3 rearrangement, sequence reads were collapsed and filtered. For each sample, productive Simpson clonality was calculated as the square root of Simpson's diversity index across productive rearrangements. TCRdb obtained this table from immuneACCESS and retained in-frame rearrangements with V and J assigned. These tables miss some clones; where compared with another copy, unresolved V genes account for less than half of the shortfall, and the remainder is unexplained. Clonal size and the V and J genes are those of that table, whereas D and trimming came from the DNA. Across this sample there are some 110,000 clones, with roughly four fifths seen only once. Together, the top ten hold about 5.5% of the sample.

In this chain, TRBV20-1 is recombined with TRBJ1-2; the D segment could be TRBD1, given 6 matching bases. Sequencing was done on a sample of peripheral blood. The origin of this receptor is a man aged 80 or over with COVID-19, enrolled during active disease. The DNA sequence reads TGCGGGGGCCAGGGGAATGGCTACACCTTC. Its protein is CGGQGNGYTF.